These 32 T cell receptor beta chains were sequenced from one sample in a study of spatial heterogeneity in lung cancer. Notes on the study in general: Higher tumor mutation counts went along with higher counts of expanded intratumoral alpha and beta TCRs.

TCRdb redid the calling of the 5' RACE reads with MiXCR, one entry per CDR3 protein. The sample includes some 25,000 distinct CDR3 sequences, roughly 6.6% of them seen just once. Time point specified: sample taken at primary tumor resection. Antigens of these TCRs are unknown. This sample comprised lung tumor tissue, obtained at surgery. The receptors come from a male donor with early-stage non-small cell lung cancer.

The sample holds a few counts of this clonotype. J is TRBJ2-1 and V is TRBV7-3; unclear D gene. The germline V and J ends were trimmed by 2 bases and 5 bases, with 13 bases remaining between them. Germline CDR1 and CDR2: SGHTA and FQGTGA. This CDR3 has 15 residues. The CDR3 region has the DNA TGTGCCAGCAGCTTAGAGAGTTACGGCCACAATGAGCAGTTCTTC. The encoded protein is CASSLESYGHNEQFF.

The V gene is TRBV7-8, the J gene TRBJ2-7; 13 bases match TRBD2. CDR1 and CDR2 from the germline V gene are SGHVS and FQNEAQ. The J segment lost 1 base and the V segment lost 5 bases, leaving 11 bases of the junction unmatched. The CDR3 totals 18 residues. This CDR3 reads CASSRGLAGLGDSYEQYF. For the CDR3, the DNA is TGTGCCAGCAGCAGGGGACTAGCGGGATTAGGGGATTCCTACGAGCAGTACTTC.

This clonotype was counted at least ten times. A read error may produce the germline difference seen at one junction end. The chain combines TRBV6-1 with TRBJ2-3; possibly TRBD1 for D (5 bases). This CDR3 is 15 amino acids long. The germline gives CDR1 MNHNS, CDR2 SASEGT. The CDR3 reads CASSEARQGTVTQYF. The CDR3 coding sequence is TGTGCCAGCAGTGAAGCGCGTCAGGGTACAGTTACGCAGTATTTT.

This clonotype occurred a few times. The rearrangement links TRBV2 to TRBJ2-3; 13 nucleotides line up with TRBD2. Losses at the gene ends were 6 bases for V and 5 bases for J; bases not matched to a gene: 2. Germline V lookup: CDR1 SNHLY, CDR2 FYNNEI. This CDR3 region has 14 residues. The CDR3 reads CASSGTSGEDTQYF. The CDR3 DNA follows: TGTGCCAGCAGCGGGACTAGCGGGGAAGATACGCAGTATTTT.

The table lists this clonotype with many counts. The chain links TRBV5-1 to TRBJ2-7; TRBD2 agrees at 9 bases. This CDR3 spans 15 amino acids. J was trimmed by 2 bases and V by 3 bases; bases with no gene match: 6. Germline V gene sequence: CDR1 SGHRS, CDR2 YFSETQ. The CDR3 DNA follows: TGCGCCAGCAGCTCTATTAGCGGGGGAGCCTACGAGCAGTACTTC. Encoded protein: CASSSISGGAYEQYF.

This clonotype was found a few times. The chain uses TRBV2 and TRBJ1-2; 9 nucleotides agree with TRBD1. Germline V lookup: CDR1 SNHLY, CDR2 FYNNEI. The CDR3 runs to 14 residues. With V trimmed by 6 bases and J by 4 bases, 6 bases remained unmatched. CDR3 sequence: CASSKQGAIYGYTF. The CDR3 DNA is TGTGCCAGCAGCAAACAGGGGGCGATCTATGGCTACACCTTC. Filled out from reference TRBV2 and TRBJ1-2, the complete variable domain reads EPEVTQTPSHQVTQMGQEVILRCVPISNHLYFYWYRQILGQKVEFLVSFYNNEISEKSEIFDDQFSVERPDGSNFTLKIRSTKLEDSAMYFCASSKQGAIYGYTFGSGTRLTVV.

In its sample, this clonotype was seen many times. The chain combines TRBV4-2 with TRBJ2-5, with D tentatively TRBD1 (6 bases). Germline loops: CDR1 LGHNA, CDR2 YNFKEQ. The length of the CDR3 is 16 residues. V shed 3 bases and J shed 3 bases, with 17 bases lying between them. CDR3 in amino acids: CASSQPTGTAEETQYF. For the CDR3, the DNA is TGTGCCAGCAGCCAGCCGACAGGAACAGCAGAAGAGACCCAGTACTTC.

In its sample, this clonotype was seen many times. The rearrangement links TRBV20-1 to TRBJ1-5; tentatively, D is TRBD1 (5 bases). This CDR3 contains 15 residues. Per germline, CDR1 DFQATT and CDR2 SNEGSKA (reference sequence). Between the trimmed V and J ends, which lost 2 bases and 3 bases, there was a span of 14 bases. CDR3 bases: TGCAGTGCTAGAAAGGGCCAGGGATTCAATCAGCCCCAGCATTTT. Protein: CSARKGQGFNQPQHF.

This clonotype was seen a handful of times. The rearrangement uses TRBV6-2 or TRBV6-3 and TRBJ1-5; TRBD1 matches 10 bases. The J segment lost 4 bases and the V segment lost 11 bases, leaving 5 bases of the junction unmatched. The germline V gene encodes CDR1 MNHEY and CDR2 SVGEGT. This CDR3 region has 13 residues. The CDR3 sequence is CAGGQGENQPQHF. The CDR3 nucleotides read TGTGCCGGAGGACAGGGGGAAAATCAGCCCCAGCATTTT.

This clonotype was seen a handful of times. The J gene is TRBJ2-7, the V gene TRBV5-4; 8 nucleotides align to TRBD1. Germline V gene lookup returns CDR1 SGHNT and CDR2 YYREEE (reference sequence). The junction had 1 base not matched to a gene; V was cut back by 4 bases and J by 4 bases. The length of the CDR3 is 12 residues. CDR3 DNA: TGTGCCAGCAGCGGACAGGGTTACGAGCAGTACTTC. Encoded protein: CASSGQGYEQYF.

Only a few counts were recorded for this clonotype. The rearrangement joins TRBV4-1 to TRBJ2-3, with 8 bases identical to TRBD1. The trim removed 4 bases at V and 1 base at J, leaving 1 base unmatched. Germline V CDR1 and CDR2: MGHRA, YSYEKL. This CDR3 region has 14 residues. For the CDR3, the DNA is TGCGCCAGCAGCCGGGGACAGGGCACAGATACGCAGTATTTT. Encoded protein: CASSRGQGTDTQYF.

This clonotype was seen repeatedly, ten times or more. The chain uses TRBV20-1 and TRBJ2-7, with D perhaps TRBD2 (5 bases). The CDR3 length is 12 residues. V was cut by 5 bases and J by 0 bases, with 8 bases left in between. Germline CDR1 DFQATT, CDR2 SNEGSKA (reference sequence). CDR3 DNA: TGCAGTGCTGTGGACTTCTCCTACGAGCAGTACTTC. Its protein product is CSAVDFSYEQYF.

This clonotype showed up many times. This sequence joins TRBV6-5 and TRBJ1-3, with TRBD1 matching over 8 bases. The CDR3 length is 15 residues. The junction had 4 bases not matched to a gene; V was cut back by 2 bases and J by 4 bases. Looked up from germline, CDR1 is MNHEY and CDR2 is SVGAGI. This chain's CDR3 is CASSYDRGSGNTIYF. The CDR3 bases are TGTGCCAGCAGTTACGACAGGGGATCCGGAAACACCATATATTTT.

This chain links TRBV18 with TRBJ1-5; a weak D match, TRBD1 (5 bases). Germline V lookup: CDR1 KGHSH, CDR2 LQKENI. The V end was cut by 1 base, the J end by 8 bases, with 9 bases between. The CDR3 contains 13 residues. CDR3 region: CASSPRQGEPQHF. The CDR3 DNA follows: TGTGCCAGCTCACCACGGCAGGGTGAGCCCCAGCATTTT.

This clonotype was seen ten or more times. The V and J genes are TRBV18 and TRBJ2-3; possible D gene TRBD2, 6 bases. V lost 3 bases to trimming and J lost 5 bases, with 9 bases between them. The CDR3 contains 13 residues. Germline loops: CDR1 KGHSH, CDR2 LQKENI. The CDR3 DNA reads as TGTGCCAGCTCACCCGGGGGTCAAGATACGCAGTATTTT. The encoded protein is CASSPGGQDTQYF.

This clonotype occurred many times. V and J are TRBV9 and TRBJ2-3; 15 bases agree with TRBD2. CDR3 length: 16 amino acids. Trimming removed 2 bases from V and 3 bases from J; junction bases left unmatched: 1. CDR1 SGDLS and CDR2 YYNGEE come from the germline V gene. DNA for the CDR3: TGTGCCAGCAGCGTGGGACTAGCGGGGGGTACAGATACGCAGTATTTT. Its protein product is CASSVGLAGGTDTQYF.

This clonotype was detected many times. This chain joins TRBV7-9 and TRBJ2-7; 8 nucleotides line up with TRBD1. CDR3 length: 14 residues. Germline values: CDR1 SEHNR, CDR2 FQNEAQ (reference sequence). J gave up 4 bases and V 3 bases, and 5 bases lay outside the gene matches. DNA of the CDR3: TGTGCCAGCAGCTTGACAGGGGACGAGTACGAGCAGTACTTC. Translation gives CASSLTGDEYEQYF.

This clonotype was recorded many times. The genes are TRBV5-1 and TRBJ2-7, with D perhaps being TRBD1 or TRBD2 (5 bases each). From germline, CDR1 is SGHRS and CDR2 YFSETQ. The CDR3 is made up of 15 amino acids. With 3 bases removed from V and 5 bases from J, the gap between germline ends came to 18 bases. In DNA form, the CDR3 reads TGCGCCAGCAGCTCTGGGACCGCGGTTGGAAACGAGCAGTACTTC. Translation gives CASSSGTAVGNEQYF.

This clonotype was seen repeatedly, ten times or more. The gene calls are TRBV5-4 and TRBJ2-5; D is possibly TRBD2 (6 bases). Deletions cut 3 bases from V and 4 bases from J, with 13 bases between. This CDR3 has 14 residues. The germline CDR1 and CDR2 sequences are SGHNT and YYREEE (reference sequence). This CDR3 is CASSWASEGETQYF. In nucleotides, the CDR3 is TGTGCCAGCAGCTGGGCTAGCGAAGGAGAGACCCAGTACTTC.

Ten or more counts support this clonotype. The CDR3 coding sequence is TGCAGTGCTTACGGAACGGTGATGAACACTGAAGCTTTCTTT. It encodes CSAYGTVMNTEAFF. The chain links TRBV20-1 to TRBJ1-1; D not resolved. Germline V gene data show CDR1 as DFQATT and CDR2 as SNEGSKA (reference sequence). Trimming took 5 bases from V and 0 from J, leaving 13 bases between them. The CDR3 runs to 14 residues.

This clonotype was observed at least ten times. The V call is TRBV28, the J call TRBJ2-7, with D possibly TRBD1 on 5 matching bases. Trimming removed 5 bases at V and 3 bases at J, with 11 bases between. CDR1 MDHEN and CDR2 SYDVKM come from the germline V gene. CDR3 length equals 13 residues. The CDR3 DNA reads TGTGCCAGCAGTAGACAGCCATTCTACGAGCAGTACTTC. Its translation: CASSRQPFYEQYF.

This clonotype was detected ten times or more. The V gene is TRBV7-8, the J gene TRBJ2-2; D remains ambiguous. V gave up 0 bases and J gave up 4 bases, with 3 bases separating them. The CDR3 contains 13 residues. Germline V gene sequence: CDR1 SGHVS, CDR2 FQNEAQ. The CDR3: CASSLASTGELFF. Written as DNA, the CDR3 is TGTGCCAGCAGCTTAGCTAGCACCGGGGAGCTGTTTTTT.

This clonotype has at least ten counts. V gene TRBV7-9 combines with J gene TRBJ1-6; the D gene is possibly TRBD1 (6 bases). The CDR3 totals 14 residues. V was shortened by 1 base and J by 11 bases, with 12 bases between the two germline ends. Per the germline V gene, CDR1 is SEHNR and CDR2 is FQNEAQ (reference sequence). CDR3 residues: CASSLVGQRTPLHF. For the CDR3, the DNA is TGTGCCAGCAGCTTAGTCGGACAGCGTACACCCCTCCACTTT.

This clonotype was counted many times. The chain recombines TRBV5-1 with TRBJ2-1; D not certain. Per germline, CDR1 SGHRS and CDR2 YFSETQ. The CDR3 has 13 amino acids. Deletions cut 1 base from V and 9 bases from J, with 11 bases between. The CDR3 is CASSLNEDSEQFF. The CDR3 bases are TGCGCCAGCAGCTTGAATGAAGATAGTGAGCAGTTCTTC.

At least ten counts were recorded for this clonotype. The V call is TRBV21-1, the J call TRBJ1-2; the D call of TRBD1 is as the table states it, not checked on the DNA. TRBV21-1 is assigned pseudogene status. CDR3 size: 15 residues. CDR3 bases: TGTGCCAGCAGCATCTCGACAGGGGCGATTTATGGCTACACCTTC. It is translated as CASSISTGAIYGYTF.

In its sample, this clonotype was seen many times. The chain employs TRBV5-1 and TRBJ1-4; D gene unclear. The CDR3 runs to 12 residues. Trimming removed 0 bases from V and 12 bases from J, with 9 bases in between. Germline CDR1 SGHRS, CDR2 YFSETQ. CDR3 nucleotide sequence: TGCGCCAGCAGCTTGGCCGGGGTCGAACTGTTTTTT. It encodes CASSLAGVELFF.

This clonotype came up many times. This chain connects TRBV28 to TRBJ1-4; the match to TRBD1 covers 11 bases. The CDR3 totals 15 residues. V lost 6 bases, J lost 7 bases, and 7 bases stayed unmatched. Germline-derived CDR1 and CDR2 are MDHEN and SYDVKM. The CDR3 reads CASRVRGQGGEKLFF. As DNA, the CDR3 is TGTGCCAGCAGAGTTAGGGGACAGGGGGGTGAAAAACTGTTTTTT.

This clonotype was seen ten or more times. The V call is TRBV29-1, the J call TRBJ2-5, with a weak D call TRBD1 (6 bases). CDR1 and CDR2 from the germline V gene are SQVTM and ANQGSEA. The CDR3 runs to 12 residues. Trimming took 6 bases from V and 0 from J, leaving 8 bases between them. The CDR3 sequence is CSVRQDQETQYF. CDR3 in DNA: TGCAGCGTCCGACAGGACCAAGAGACCCAGTACTTC.

On this clonotype: Being one base from a much bigger clone, this may be a read error. The chain couples TRBV7-2 to TRBJ1-4, with TRBD1 matching 7 bases. Germline CDR1 and CDR2: SGHTA and FQGNSA. CDR3 size: 14 residues. The CDR3 loop reads CVSSSGQDHEKLFF. CDR3 coding DNA: TGTGTCAGCAGCTCTGGACAGGACCATGAAAAACTGTTTTTT.

This clonotype was seen many times. The rearrangement uses TRBV12-3 or TRBV12-4 and TRBJ1-5; D uncertain. CDR3 length: 12 residues. V was clipped by 4 bases and J by 16 bases, with 17 bases between them. As DNA, the CDR3 is TGTGCCAGCAGTTCTCAAGGTGGTCAGCCCCATTTT. Protein: CASSSQGGQPHF.

This clonotype is medium-sized within its sample. The rearrangement joins TRBV2 to TRBJ1-1, with 8 positions matching TRBD1. J gave up 4 bases and V 6 bases, and 7 bases lay outside the gene matches. The CDR3 totals 14 residues. Germline V gives CDR1 SNHLY, CDR2 FYNNEI. The chain's CDR3 is CASRRQGRGTEAFF. DNA for the CDR3: TGTGCCAGCAGAAGACAGGGGAGAGGCACTGAAGCTTTCTTT.

This clonotype has at least ten counts. The rearrangement joins TRBV20-1 to TRBJ2-5; 10 bases are a match to TRBD2. Germline assignment: CDR1 DFQATT and CDR2 SNEGSKA (reference sequence). V dropped 2 bases and J dropped 6; count of bases not matched to a gene: 6. The CDR3 is made up of 14 amino acids. The CDR3 is CSARPGTSVKTQYF. CDR3 in DNA: TGCAGTGCTAGACCCGGGACTAGCGTGAAGACCCAGTACTTC.